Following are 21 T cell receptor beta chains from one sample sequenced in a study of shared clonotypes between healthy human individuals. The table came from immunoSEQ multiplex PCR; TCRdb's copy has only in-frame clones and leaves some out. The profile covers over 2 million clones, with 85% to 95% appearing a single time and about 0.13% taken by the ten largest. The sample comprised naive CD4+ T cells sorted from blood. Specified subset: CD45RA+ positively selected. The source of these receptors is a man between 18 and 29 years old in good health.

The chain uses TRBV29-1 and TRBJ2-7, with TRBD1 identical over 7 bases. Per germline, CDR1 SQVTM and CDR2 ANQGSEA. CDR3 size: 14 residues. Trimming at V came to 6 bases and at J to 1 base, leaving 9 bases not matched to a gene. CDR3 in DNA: TGCAGCGTAGTGACAGGGATCGGTTCCTACGAGCAGTACTTC. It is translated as CSVVTGIGSYEQYF.

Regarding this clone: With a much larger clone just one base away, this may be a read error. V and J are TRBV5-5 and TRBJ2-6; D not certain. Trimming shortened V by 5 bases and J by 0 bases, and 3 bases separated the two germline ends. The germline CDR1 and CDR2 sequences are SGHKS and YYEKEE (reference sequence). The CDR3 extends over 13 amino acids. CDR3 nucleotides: TGTGCCAGCAGGTACTCTGGGGCCAACGTCCTGACTTTC. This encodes CASRYSGANVLTF.

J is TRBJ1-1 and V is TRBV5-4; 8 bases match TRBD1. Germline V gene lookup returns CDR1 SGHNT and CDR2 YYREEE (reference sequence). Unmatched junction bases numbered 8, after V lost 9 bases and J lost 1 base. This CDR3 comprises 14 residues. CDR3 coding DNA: TGTGCCATCTCCACAGGGGGAAAGAACACTGAAGCTTTCTTT. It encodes CAISTGGKNTEAFF.

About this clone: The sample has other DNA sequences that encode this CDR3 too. This CDR3 reads CASSLGDRDNEKLFF. CDR3 coding DNA: TGCGCCAGCAGCTTGGGGGACAGAGATAATGAAAAACTGTTTTTT. The genes are TRBV5-1 and TRBJ1-4, with TRBD1 identical over 7 bases. Germline assignment: CDR1 SGHRS and CDR2 YFSETQ. V gave up 0 bases and J gave up 4 bases; unmatched junction bases: 3. There are 15 residues in the CDR3.

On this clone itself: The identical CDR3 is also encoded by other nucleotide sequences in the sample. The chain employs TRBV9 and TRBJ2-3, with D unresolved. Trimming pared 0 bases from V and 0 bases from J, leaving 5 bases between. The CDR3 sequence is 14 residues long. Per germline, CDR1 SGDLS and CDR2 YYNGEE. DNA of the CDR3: TGTGCCAGCAGCGTAGAAAGCAGCACAGATACGCAGTATTTT. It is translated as CASSVESSTDTQYF. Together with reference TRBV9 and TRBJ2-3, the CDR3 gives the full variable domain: DSGVTQTPKHLITATGQRVTLRCSPRSGDLSVYWYQQSLDQGLQFLIQYYNGEERAKGNILERFSAQQFPDLHSELNLSSLELGDSALYFCASSVESSTDTQYFGPGTRLTVL.

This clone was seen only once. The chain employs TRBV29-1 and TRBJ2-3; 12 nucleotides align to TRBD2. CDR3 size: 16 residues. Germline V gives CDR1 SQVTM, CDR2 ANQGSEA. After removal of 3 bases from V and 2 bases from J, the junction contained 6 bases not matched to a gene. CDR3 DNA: TGCAGCGTTGACCGAGGACTAGCGGGAAACACAGATACGCAGTATTTT. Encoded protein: CSVDRGLAGNTDTQYF.

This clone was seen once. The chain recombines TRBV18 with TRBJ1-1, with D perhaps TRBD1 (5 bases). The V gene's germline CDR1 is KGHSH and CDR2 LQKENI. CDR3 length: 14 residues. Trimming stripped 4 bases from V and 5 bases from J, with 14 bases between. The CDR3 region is CASSRDASSTEAFF. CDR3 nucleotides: TGTGCCAGCTCACGGGACGCCTCTAGTACTGAAGCTTTCTTT.

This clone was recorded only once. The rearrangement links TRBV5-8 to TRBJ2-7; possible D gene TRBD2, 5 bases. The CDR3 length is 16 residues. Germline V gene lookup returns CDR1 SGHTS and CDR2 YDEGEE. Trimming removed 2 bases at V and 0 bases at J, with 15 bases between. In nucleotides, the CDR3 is TGTGCCAGCAGCTTTTCAAGGACTCACATCTCCTACGAGCAGTACTTC. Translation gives CASSFSRTHISYEQYF.

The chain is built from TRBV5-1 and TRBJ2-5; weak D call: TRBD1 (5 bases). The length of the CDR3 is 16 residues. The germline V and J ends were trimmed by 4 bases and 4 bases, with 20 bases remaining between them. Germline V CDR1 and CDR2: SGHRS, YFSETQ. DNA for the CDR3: TGCGCCAGCAGCACGGACAAGGCACGCCGCATAGAGACCCAGTACTTC. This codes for CASSTDKARRIETQYF.

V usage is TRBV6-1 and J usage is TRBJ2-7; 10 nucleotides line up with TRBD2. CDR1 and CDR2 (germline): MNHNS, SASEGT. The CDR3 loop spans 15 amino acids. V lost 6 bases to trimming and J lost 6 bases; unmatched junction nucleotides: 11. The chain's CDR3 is CASRSLAGDVGEQYF. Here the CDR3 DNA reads TGTGCCAGCAGGTCGCTAGCGGGAGACGTAGGCGAGCAGTACTTC.

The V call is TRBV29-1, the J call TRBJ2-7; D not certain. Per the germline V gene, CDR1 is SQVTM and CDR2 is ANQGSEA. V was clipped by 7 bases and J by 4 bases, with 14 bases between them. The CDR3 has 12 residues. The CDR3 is CSAWTGAYEQYF. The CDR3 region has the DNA TGCAGCGCTTGGACGGGTGCTTACGAGCAGTACTTC.

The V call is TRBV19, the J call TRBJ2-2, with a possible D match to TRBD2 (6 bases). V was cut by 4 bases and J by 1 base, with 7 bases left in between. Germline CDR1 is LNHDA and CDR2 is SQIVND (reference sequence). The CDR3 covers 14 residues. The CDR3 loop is CASSRRENTGELFF. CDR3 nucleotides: TGTGCCAGTAGTAGGAGGGAGAACACCGGGGAGCTGTTTTTT. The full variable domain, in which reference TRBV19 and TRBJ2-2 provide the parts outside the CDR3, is DGGITQSPKYLFRKEGQNVTLSCEQNLNHDAMYWYRQDPGQGLRLIYYSQIVNDFQKGDIAEGYSVSREKKESFPLTVTSAQKNPTAFYLCASSRRENTGELFFGEGSRLTVL.

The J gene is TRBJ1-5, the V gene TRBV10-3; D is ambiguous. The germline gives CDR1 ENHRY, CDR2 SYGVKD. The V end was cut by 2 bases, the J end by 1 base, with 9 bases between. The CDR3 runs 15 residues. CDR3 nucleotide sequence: TGTGCCATCAGTGAGAGCTTAACGAGCAATCAGCCCCAGCATTTT. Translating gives CAISESLTSNQPQHF.

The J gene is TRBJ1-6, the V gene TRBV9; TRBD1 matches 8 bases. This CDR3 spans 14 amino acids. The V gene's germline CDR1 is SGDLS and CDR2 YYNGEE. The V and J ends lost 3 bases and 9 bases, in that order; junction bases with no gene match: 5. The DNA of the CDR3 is TGTGCCAGCAGCGGACAGGGGTCTAGTTCACCCCTCCACTTT. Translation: CASSGQGSSSPLHF.

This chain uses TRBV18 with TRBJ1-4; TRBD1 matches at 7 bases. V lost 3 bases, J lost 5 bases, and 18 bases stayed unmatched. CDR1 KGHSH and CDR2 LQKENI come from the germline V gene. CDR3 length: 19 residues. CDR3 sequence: CASSPQRGLSFGANEKLFF. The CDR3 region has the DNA TGTGCCAGCTCACCGCAGAGGGGGCTCTCTTTCGGGGCGAATGAAAAACTGTTTTTT.

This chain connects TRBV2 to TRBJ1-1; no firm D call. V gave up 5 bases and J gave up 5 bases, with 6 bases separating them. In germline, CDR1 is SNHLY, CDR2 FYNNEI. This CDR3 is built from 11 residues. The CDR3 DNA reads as TGTGCCAGCAGTCTTGCGACTGAAGCTTTCTTT. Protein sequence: CASSLATEAFF.

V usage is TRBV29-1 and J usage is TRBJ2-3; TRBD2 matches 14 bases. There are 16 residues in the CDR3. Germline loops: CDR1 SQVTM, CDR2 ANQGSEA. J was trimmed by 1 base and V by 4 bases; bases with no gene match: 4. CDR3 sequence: CSVAGTSGGGTDTQYF. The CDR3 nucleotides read TGCAGCGTTGCCGGGACTAGCGGGGGCGGCACAGATACGCAGTATTTT.

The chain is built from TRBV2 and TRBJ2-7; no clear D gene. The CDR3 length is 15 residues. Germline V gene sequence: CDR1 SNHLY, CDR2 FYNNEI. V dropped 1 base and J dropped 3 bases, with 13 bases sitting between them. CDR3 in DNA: TGTGCCAGCAGTGAAGATCCAATCAGCTACTACGAGCAGTACTTC. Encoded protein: CASSEDPISYYEQYF.

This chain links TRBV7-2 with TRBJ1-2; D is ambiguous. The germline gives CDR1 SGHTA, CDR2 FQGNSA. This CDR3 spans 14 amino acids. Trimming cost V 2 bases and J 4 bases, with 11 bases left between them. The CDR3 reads CASSLKASTYGYTF. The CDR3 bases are TGTGCCAGCAGCTTAAAGGCCTCTACCTATGGCTACACCTTC.

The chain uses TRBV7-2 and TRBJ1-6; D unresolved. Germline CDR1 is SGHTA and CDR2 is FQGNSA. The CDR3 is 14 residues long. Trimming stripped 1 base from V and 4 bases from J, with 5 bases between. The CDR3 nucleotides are TGTGCCAGCAGCTTAGGTACATATAATTCACCCCTCCACTTT. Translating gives CASSLGTYNSPLHF.

Written as DNA, the CDR3 is TGTGCCAGCAGTGAACGCAGGGCCCTAGGGGCCTCCTCTGGAAACACCATATATTTT. Translation gives CASSERRALGASSGNTIYF. The J gene is TRBJ1-3, the V gene TRBV6-1, with D possibly matching TRBD1 (5 bases). The CDR3 is 19 residues long. CDR1 is MNHNS and CDR2 is SASEGT in the germline V gene. Trimming took off 2 bases at V and 0 bases at J, with 20 bases between the two ends.